A selection of T cell receptor beta chains follows, all from one sample in a study of a mutant IDH1 vaccine in newly diagnosed glioma. The antigens these receptors bind are not known. Clones were read by immunoSEQ multiplex PCR, and TCRdb kept only the in-frame ones, dropping some. The sample lists 60,000 to 70,000 clones; about four fifths were seen once. The specimen was PBMCs, collected from a glioma patient whose treatment included an IDH1 peptide vaccine. These receptors all stem from a man aged 25 to 40 with glioma. The CDR3 runs from the conserved cysteine through the conserved F or W. Each record gives: clone size, D gene, J gene, V gene, CDR3 DNA, CDR3 protein. D genes are given only for firm matches. Expanded clones are given a class, and other clones once, few, many or no size at all.

.	.	TRBJ1-2	TRBV7-9	TGTGCCAGCAGCTTACTTGGGGGATTGCAGGGCTACACCTTC	CASSLLGGLQGYTF
.	.	TRBJ1-1	TRBV6-1	TGTGCCAGCAATTCAGACAGGCTGAACACTGAAGCTTTCTTT	CASNSDRLNTEAFF
.	TRBD1	TRBJ1-2	TRBV19	TGTGCCAGTAGCTTCACTCCGGGACAGGAATCCCCCTATGGCTACACCTTC	CASSFTPGQESPYGYTF
.	TRBD1	TRBJ2-2	TRBV28	TGTGCCAGCAGCTATGACAGGGGACCCCGGGAGCTGTTTTTT	CASSYDRGPRELFF
.	.	TRBJ1-1	TRBV6-1	TGTGCCAGCTTTTTGACAGGGAACACTGAAGCTTTCTTT	CASFLTGNTEAFF
.	.	TRBJ1-5	TRBV18	TGTGCCAGCTCACCAATCCGGGTAGAGGTTCGAAATCAGCCCCAGCATTTT	CASSPIRVEVRNQPQHF
.	TRBD1	TRBJ1-2	TRBV5-4	TGTGCCAGCAGCCGGGGACAGGGGGACTATGGCTACACCTTC	CASSRGQGDYGYTF
once	TRBD1	TRBJ2-7	TRBV5-6	TGTGCCAGCAGCTTGGAAGGACAGGGGAATTCCTACGAGCAGTACTTC	CASSLEGQGNSYEQYF
.	TRBD1	TRBJ1-5	TRBV5-4	TGTGCCAGCAGCTTACAGGGGATCAATCAGCCCCAGCATTTT	CASSLQGINQPQHF
.	.	TRBJ1-3	TRBV9	TGTGCCAGCAGCGTACTGGGCTCTGGAAACACCATATATTTT	CASSVLGSGNTIYF
.	.	TRBJ2-5	TRBV9	TGTGCCAGCAGCGTAGCTGGCGGGGCCCAAGAGACCCAGTACTTC	CASSVAGGAQETQYF
.	.	TRBJ1-1	TRBV30	TGTGCCTGGAGTAAAGGGGTACGAAGGGAGAACACTGAAGCTTTCTTT	CAWSKGVRRENTEAFF
.	TRBD2	TRBJ2-3	TRBV6-1	TGTGCCAGCAGTGGCCTAGCGGGGGGCCCTGTTAGCACAGATACGCAGTATTTT	CASSGLAGGPVSTDTQYF